This T cell receptor beta chain derives from a study of cytomegalovirus exposure and HLA in healthy donors. Broader study findings: The TCR clusters that emerged in the first cohort tended, a later analysis found, to co-occur in the approximately 110 validation repertoires.

This clone was counted between two and nine times. Its antigen is currently unknown. With V trimmed by 5 bases and J by 4 bases, 3 bases remained unmatched. This CDR3 is 13 amino acids long. Germline CDR1 reads MNHNS; CDR2 reads SASEGT. The protocol was immunoSEQ multiplex PCR, while the TCRdb copy is restricted to in-frame clones and leaves out a portion. This sample has 65,000 or so clones, with about 91% found just once. Sequences were obtained from PBMCs. The chain employs TRBV6-1 and TRBJ1-2; 8 bases fit TRBD1. This TCR was sampled from a woman aged 18-30 years in good health and CMV-seronegative. The CDR3 DNA follows: TGTGCCAGCAGTCCCACAGGGGGCTATGGCTACACCTTC. This translates into CASSPTGGYGYTF.